The 12 T cell receptor beta chains reported below all come from one sample, sequenced in a study of T cell responses to AZD1222 COVID-19 vaccine (dated by TCRdb to about 2021). The library came from the immunoSEQ multiplex PCR assay. TCRdb obtained this table from immuneACCESS and retained in-frame rearrangements with V and J assigned. These tables miss some clones; where compared with another copy, unresolved V genes account for less than half of the shortfall, and the remainder is unexplained. The sample table lists about 170,000 clones, more than 90% of them with a count of one. The ten largest make up around 1.6% of the sample. Taken with the paper, the label for time point translates to: baseline before first vaccination. Sequencing was performed on peripheral blood, taken on day 0 of AZD1222 vaccination. The receptors shown here come from an adult in good health.

The V and J genes are TRBV15 and TRBJ1-2, with D maybe TRBD1 (5 bases). The germline CDR1 and CDR2 sequences are LNHNV and YYDKDF (reference sequence). Between the trimmed V and J ends, which lost 5 bases and 5 bases, there was a span of 18 bases. The CDR3 has 15 residues. Written as DNA, the CDR3 is TGTGCCACCAGCTTCGGGGACGTGTCGGGATATGGCTACACCTTC. Its protein product is CATSFGDVSGYGYTF.

The rearrangement links TRBV18 to TRBJ1-6; weak D call: TRBD1 (5 bases). Per germline, CDR1 KGHSH and CDR2 LQKENI. Trimming stripped 3 bases from V and 1 base from J, with 16 bases between. This CDR3 is 18 amino acids long. CDR3 nucleotide sequence: TGTGCCAGCTCACCCTTCGACAGCGAGGGATCCTATAATTCACCCCTCCACTTT. It encodes CASSPFDSEGSYNSPLHF.

This sequence joins TRBV5-1 and TRBJ1-1, with D hard to call. The germline V gene has CDR1 SGHRS and CDR2 YFSETQ. The CDR3 extends over 13 amino acids. Trimming took off 4 bases at V and 2 bases at J, with 9 bases between the two ends. The CDR3 is CASSPLVNTEAFF. CDR3 sequence (DNA): TGCGCCAGCAGCCCGCTAGTTAACACTGAAGCTTTCTTT.

The CDR3 loop reads CAWSPLAQTLYGYTF. Here the CDR3 DNA reads TGTGCCTGGAGTCCCTTGGCCCAAACTCTCTATGGCTACACCTTC. V and J are TRBV30 and TRBJ1-2; no firm D call. Germline CDR1 and CDR2: GTSNPN and SVGIG (reference sequence). V was cut by 2 bases and J by 4 bases, with 17 bases left in between. The CDR3 runs 15 residues.

The chain joins TRBV30 to TRBJ2-1; unclear D gene. V lost 2 bases to trimming and J lost 1 base, with 6 bases between them. The CDR3 loop spans 13 amino acids. CDR1 GTSNPN and CDR2 SVGIG come from the germline V gene (reference sequence). In nucleotides, the CDR3 is TGTGCCTGGAGTATAGGTTCCTACAATGAGCAGTTCTTC. Its translation: CAWSIGSYNEQFF.

This chain links TRBV18 with TRBJ2-6; D tentatively fits TRBD1 or TRBD2 (5 bases each). The V gene lost 2 bases and the J gene lost 4 bases, with 15 bases spanning the gap. The length of the CDR3 is 17 residues. CDR1 is KGHSH and CDR2 is LQKENI in the germline V gene. In DNA, the CDR3 is TGTGCCAGCTCACCAATCCATGAGGGGTCAGGGGCCAACGTCCTGACTTTC. This encodes CASSPIHEGSGANVLTF.

This clone was seen only once. CDR3 DNA: TGTGCCTGGGCCCCCAGACGCGGCGGGAGTTCACCCCTCCACTTT. It specifies CAWAPRRGGSSPLHF. J is TRBJ1-6 and V is TRBV30; D remains ambiguous. V shed 5 bases and J shed 9 bases, with 20 bases lying between them. The CDR3 totals 15 residues. Germline CDR1 and CDR2: GTSNPN and SVGIG (reference sequence). Full variable domain (rest looked up from reference TRBV30 and TRBJ1-6): SQTIHQWPATLVQPVGSPLSLECTVEGTSNPNLYWYRQAAGRGLQLLFYSVGIGQISSEVPQNLSASRPQDRQFILSSKKLLLSDSGFYLCAWAPRRGGSSPLHFGNGTRLTVT.

The chain joins TRBV7-9 to TRBJ2-5; 7 bases fit TRBD2. CDR3 size: 13 residues. The germline gives CDR1 SEHNR, CDR2 FQNEAQ (reference sequence). The V segment lost 5 bases and the J segment 7 bases; nucleotides outside the gene matches: 7. The CDR3 sequence is CASSPGTTGTQYF. The CDR3 nucleotides read TGTGCCAGCAGCCCCGGGACTACGGGGACCCAGTACTTC. The full variable domain, in which reference TRBV7-9 and TRBJ2-5 provide the parts outside the CDR3, is DTGVSQNPRHKITKRGQNVTFRCDPISEHNRLYWYRQTLGQGPEFLTYFQNEAQLEKSRLLSDRFSAERPKGSFSTLEIQRTEQGDSAMYLCASSPGTTGTQYFGPGTRLLVL.

The chain combines TRBV5-5 with TRBJ1-5; D ambiguous. Looked up from germline, CDR1 is SGHKS and CDR2 is YYEKEE (reference sequence). The CDR3 length is 16 residues. V lost 1 base to trimming and J lost 3 bases, with 14 bases between them. The CDR3 reads CASSLPSVGINQPQHF. The DNA for the CDR3 is TGTGCCAGCAGCTTGCCCTCTGTGGGGATCAATCAGCCCCAGCATTTT.

V gene TRBV2 combines with J gene TRBJ2-7, with TRBD1 as a possible D gene (5 bases). CDR3 length: 15 residues. Trimming took 4 bases from V and 3 from J, leaving 16 bases between them. Germline V gene data show CDR1 as SNHLY and CDR2 as FYNNEI. The CDR3, as DNA: TGTGCCAGCAGTGCTACAGGCCCCCGCTTCTACGAGCAGTACTTC. Translated, it gives CASSATGPRFYEQYF.

This clone was detected a few times. The chain carries TRBV7-9 and TRBJ2-1, with unresolved D. The CDR3 has 13 residues. Trimming took off 3 bases at V and 8 bases at J, with 11 bases between the two ends. CDR1 and CDR2 (germline): SEHNR, FQNEAQ (reference sequence). In DNA form, the CDR3 reads TGTGCCAGCAGCTTCGACGTGTTCGATGAGCAGTTCTTC. Translation: CASSFDVFDEQFF.

This chain uses TRBV11-3 with TRBJ1-1, with 11 bases lining up with TRBD1. V was pared by 0 bases and J by 4 bases, with 1 base of the junction left unmatched. The CDR3 runs 15 residues. Germline V lookup: CDR1 SGHNT, CDR2 YENEEA. CDR3 nucleotides: TGTGCCAGCAGCTTAGATGGGACAGGGGGCACTGAAGCTTTCTTT. Its protein is CASSLDGTGGTEAFF.